This TCR beta chain is drawn from a study of cytomegalovirus exposure and HLA in healthy donors. For the study at large: Among the roughly 370 genotyped donors, over 70% were placed in the Caucasian-associated ancestry cluster.

This clone occurred a few times. Antigen unknown. Healthy bone marrow donors formed the donor group. Findings and limits, study-wide: Whilst most TCR sequences proved rare, a subset of public TCRs occurred across many donors. Immune exposure data for these donors was limited to CMV serostatus.

Germline CDR1 reads SNHLY; CDR2 reads FYNNEI. V lost 6 bases to trimming and J lost 1 base; unmatched junction nucleotides: 6. The CDR3 covers 15 residues. Vbeta (60) and Jbeta (13) primers were used in the PCR. The table came from immunoSEQ multiplex PCR; TCRdb's copy has only in-frame clones and leaves some out. The sample carries around 55,000 clones, 60% to 80% recorded once. Sequenced input: PBMCs. This TCR came from a female donor in good health and CMV-seronegative. The genes are TRBV2 and TRBJ1-5, with TRBD1 matching over 7 bases. The CDR3 loop reads CASRRDRPSNQPQHF. Written as DNA, the CDR3 is TGTGCCAGCAGGCGGGACAGACCAAGCAATCAGCCCCAGCATTTT.